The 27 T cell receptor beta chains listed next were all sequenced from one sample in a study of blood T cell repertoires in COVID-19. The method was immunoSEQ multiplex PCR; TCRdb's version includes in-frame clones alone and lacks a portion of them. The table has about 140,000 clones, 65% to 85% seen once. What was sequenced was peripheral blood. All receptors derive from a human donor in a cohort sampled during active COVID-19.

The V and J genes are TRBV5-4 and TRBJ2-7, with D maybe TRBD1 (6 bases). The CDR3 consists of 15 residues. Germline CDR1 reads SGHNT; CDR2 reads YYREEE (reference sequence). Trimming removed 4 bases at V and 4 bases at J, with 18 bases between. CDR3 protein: CASSPIGTTVYEQYF. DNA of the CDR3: TGTGCCAGCAGCCCCATCGGGACAACGGTTTACGAGCAGTACTTC.

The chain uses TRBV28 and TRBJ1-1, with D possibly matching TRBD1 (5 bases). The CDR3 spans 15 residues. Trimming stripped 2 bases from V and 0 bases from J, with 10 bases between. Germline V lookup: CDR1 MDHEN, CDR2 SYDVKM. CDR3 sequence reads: CASSLGGVVNTEAFF. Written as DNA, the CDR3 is TGTGCCAGCAGTTTAGGGGGGGTCGTGAACACTGAAGCTTTCTTT.

CDR3 DNA sequence: TGTGCCAGCCGACGGGACAACTCCTACGAGCAGTACTTC. Translating gives CASRRDNSYEQYF. The J gene is TRBJ2-7, the V gene TRBV6-5; TRBD1 might be the D (6 bases). V was clipped by 8 bases and J by 0 bases, with 11 bases between them. The CDR3 loop spans 13 amino acids. Germline V gene sequence: CDR1 MNHEY, CDR2 SVGAGI.

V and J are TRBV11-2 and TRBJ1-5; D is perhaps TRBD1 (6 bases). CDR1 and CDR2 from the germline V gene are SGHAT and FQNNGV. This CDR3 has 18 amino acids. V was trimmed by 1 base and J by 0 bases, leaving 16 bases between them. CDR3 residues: CASSLAGQPWYSNQPQHF. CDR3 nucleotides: TGTGCCAGCAGCTTAGCCGGACAGCCCTGGTATAGCAATCAGCCCCAGCATTTT.

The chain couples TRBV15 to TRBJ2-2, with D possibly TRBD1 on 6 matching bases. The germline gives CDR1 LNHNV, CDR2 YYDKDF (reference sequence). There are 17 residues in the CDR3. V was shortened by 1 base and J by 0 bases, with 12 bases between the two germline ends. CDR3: CATSRGQELPNTGELFF. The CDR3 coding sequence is TGTGCCACCAGCAGAGGACAGGAGCTTCCGAACACCGGGGAGCTGTTTTTT.

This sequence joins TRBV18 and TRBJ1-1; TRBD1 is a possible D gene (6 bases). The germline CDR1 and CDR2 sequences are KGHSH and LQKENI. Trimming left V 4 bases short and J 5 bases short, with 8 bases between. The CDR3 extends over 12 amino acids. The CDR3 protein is CASSQQGTEAFF. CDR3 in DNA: TGTGCCAGCTCACAACAGGGAACTGAAGCTTTCTTT.

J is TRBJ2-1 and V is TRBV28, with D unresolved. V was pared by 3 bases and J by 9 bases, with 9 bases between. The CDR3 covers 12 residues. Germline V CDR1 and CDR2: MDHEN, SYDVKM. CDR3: CASSLYRSEQFF. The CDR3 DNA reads TGTGCCAGCAGTTTGTATCGTTCTGAGCAGTTCTTC.

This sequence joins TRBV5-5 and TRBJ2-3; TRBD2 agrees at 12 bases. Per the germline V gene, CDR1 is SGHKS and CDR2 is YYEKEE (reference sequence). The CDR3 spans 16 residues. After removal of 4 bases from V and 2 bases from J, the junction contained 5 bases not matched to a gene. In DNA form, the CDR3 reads TGTGCCAGCAGCCCCGGACTAGCGGGGATCACAGATACGCAGTATTTT. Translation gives CASSPGLAGITDTQYF.

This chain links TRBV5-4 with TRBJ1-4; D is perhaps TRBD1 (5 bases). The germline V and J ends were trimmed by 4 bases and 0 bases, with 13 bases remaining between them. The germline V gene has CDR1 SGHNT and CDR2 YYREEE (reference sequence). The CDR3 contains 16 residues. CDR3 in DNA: TGTGCCAGCAGCATTGGGGCCCGAGCAACTAATGAAAAACTGTTTTTT. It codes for CASSIGARATNEKLFF.

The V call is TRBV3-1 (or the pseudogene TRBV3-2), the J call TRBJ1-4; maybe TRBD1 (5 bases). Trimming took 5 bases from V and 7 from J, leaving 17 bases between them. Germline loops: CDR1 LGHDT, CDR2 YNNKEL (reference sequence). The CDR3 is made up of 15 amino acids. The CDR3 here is CASSEMGGGSEKLFF. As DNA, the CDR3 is TGTGCCAGCAGCGAGATGGGGGGAGGGAGTGAAAAACTGTTTTTT.

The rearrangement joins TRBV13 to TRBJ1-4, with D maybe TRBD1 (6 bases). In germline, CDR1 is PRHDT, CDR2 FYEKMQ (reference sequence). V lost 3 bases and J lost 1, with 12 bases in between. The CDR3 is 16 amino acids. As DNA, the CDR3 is TGTGCCAGCAGCTTTCAGGGGAAAAGAACTAATGAAAAACTGTTTTTT. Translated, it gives CASSFQGKRTNEKLFF.

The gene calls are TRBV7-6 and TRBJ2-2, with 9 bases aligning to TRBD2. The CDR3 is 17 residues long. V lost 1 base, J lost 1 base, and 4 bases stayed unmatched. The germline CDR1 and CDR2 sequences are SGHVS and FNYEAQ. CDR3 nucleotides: TGTGCCAGCAGCTTAGTGGGTAGCGGGGGGAACACCGGGGAGCTGTTTTTT. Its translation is CASSLVGSGGNTGELFF. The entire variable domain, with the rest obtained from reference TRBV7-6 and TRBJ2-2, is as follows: GAGVSQSPRYKVTKRGQDVALRCDPISGHVSLYWYRQALGQGPEFLTYFNYEAQQDKSGLPNDRFSAERPEGSISTLTIQRTEQRDSAMYRCASSLVGSGGNTGELFFGEGSRLTVL.

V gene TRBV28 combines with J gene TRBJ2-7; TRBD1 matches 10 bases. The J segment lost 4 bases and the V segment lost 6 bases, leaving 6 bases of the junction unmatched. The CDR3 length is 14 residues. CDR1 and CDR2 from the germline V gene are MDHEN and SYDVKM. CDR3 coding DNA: TGTGCCAGCAGCCTGACAGGGGGCGCGTACGAGCAGTACTTC. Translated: CASSLTGGAYEQYF.

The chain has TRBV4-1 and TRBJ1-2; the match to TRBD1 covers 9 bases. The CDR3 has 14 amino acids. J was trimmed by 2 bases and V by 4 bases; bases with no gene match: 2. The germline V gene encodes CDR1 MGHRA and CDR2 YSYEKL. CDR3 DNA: TGCGCCAGCAGCCTAGGGACAGGGAACTATGGCTACACCTTC. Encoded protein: CASSLGTGNYGYTF.

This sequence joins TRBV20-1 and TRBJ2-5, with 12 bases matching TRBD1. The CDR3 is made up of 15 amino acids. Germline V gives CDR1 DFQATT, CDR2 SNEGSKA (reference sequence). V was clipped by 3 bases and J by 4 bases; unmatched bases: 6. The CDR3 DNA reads TGCAGTGCTAGTGGACGGGACAGGGGGCTAGAGACCCAGTACTTC. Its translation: CSASGRDRGLETQYF.

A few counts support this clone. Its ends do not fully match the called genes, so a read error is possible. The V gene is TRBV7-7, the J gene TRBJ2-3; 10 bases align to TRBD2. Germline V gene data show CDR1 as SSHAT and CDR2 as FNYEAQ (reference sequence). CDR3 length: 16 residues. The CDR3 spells CASSPSAGGPTNTQYF. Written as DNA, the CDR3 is TGTGCTAGCAGCCCATCAGCGGGGGGGCCCACGAATACGCAGTATTTT.

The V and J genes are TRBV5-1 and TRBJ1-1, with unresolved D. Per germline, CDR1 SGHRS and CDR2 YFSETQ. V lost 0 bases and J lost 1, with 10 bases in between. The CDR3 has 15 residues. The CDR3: CASSLAGRENTEAFF. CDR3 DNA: TGCGCCAGCAGCTTGGCTGGTAGAGAGAACACTGAAGCTTTCTTT. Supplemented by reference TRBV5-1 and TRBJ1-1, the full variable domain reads KAGVTQTPRYLIKTRGQQVTLSCSPISGHRSVSWYQQTPGQGLQFLFEYFSETQRNKGNFPGRFSGRQFSNSRSEMNVSTLELGDSALYLCASSLAGRENTEAFFGQGTRLTVV.

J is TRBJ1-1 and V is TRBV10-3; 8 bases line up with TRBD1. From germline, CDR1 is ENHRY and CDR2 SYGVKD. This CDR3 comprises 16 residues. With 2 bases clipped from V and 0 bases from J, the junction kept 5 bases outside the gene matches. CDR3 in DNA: TGTGCCATCAGTGAGAGGGACAGGATAATGAACACTGAAGCTTTCTTT. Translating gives CAISERDRIMNTEAFF.

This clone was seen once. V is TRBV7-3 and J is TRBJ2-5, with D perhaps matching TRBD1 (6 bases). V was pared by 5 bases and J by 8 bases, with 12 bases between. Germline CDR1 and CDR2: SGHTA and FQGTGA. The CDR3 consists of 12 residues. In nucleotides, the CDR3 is TGTGCCAGCAGCCCCCCACAGGGCACCCAGTACTTC. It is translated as CASSPPQGTQYF.

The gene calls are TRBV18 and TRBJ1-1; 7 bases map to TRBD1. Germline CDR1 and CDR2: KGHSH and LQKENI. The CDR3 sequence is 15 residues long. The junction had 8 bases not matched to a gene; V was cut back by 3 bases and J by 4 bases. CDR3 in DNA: TGTGCCAGCTCACCCCAGGGGGTGGGTGGCACTGAAGCTTTCTTT. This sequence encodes CASSPQGVGGTEAFF.

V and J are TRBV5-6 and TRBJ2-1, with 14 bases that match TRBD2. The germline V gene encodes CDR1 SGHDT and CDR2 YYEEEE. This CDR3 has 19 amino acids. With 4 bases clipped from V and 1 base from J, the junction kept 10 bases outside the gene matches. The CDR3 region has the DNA TGTGCCAGCAGCAACAGACTAGCGGGGGGGTATACGTCCTACAATGAGCAGTTCTTC. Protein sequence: CASSNRLAGGYTSYNEQFF.

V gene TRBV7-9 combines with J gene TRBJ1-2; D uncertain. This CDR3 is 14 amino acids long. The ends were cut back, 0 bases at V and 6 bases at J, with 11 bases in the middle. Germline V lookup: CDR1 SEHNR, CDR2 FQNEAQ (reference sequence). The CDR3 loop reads CASSLAPRGHGYTF. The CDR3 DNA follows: TGTGCCAGCAGCTTAGCTCCTCGCGGCCATGGCTACACCTTC.

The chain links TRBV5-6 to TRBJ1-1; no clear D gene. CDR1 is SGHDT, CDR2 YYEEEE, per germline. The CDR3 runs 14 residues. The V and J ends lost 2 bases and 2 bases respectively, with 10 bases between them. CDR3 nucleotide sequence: TGTGCCAGCAGCTTAATGAACACAAACACTGAAGCTTTCTTT. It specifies CASSLMNTNTEAFF.

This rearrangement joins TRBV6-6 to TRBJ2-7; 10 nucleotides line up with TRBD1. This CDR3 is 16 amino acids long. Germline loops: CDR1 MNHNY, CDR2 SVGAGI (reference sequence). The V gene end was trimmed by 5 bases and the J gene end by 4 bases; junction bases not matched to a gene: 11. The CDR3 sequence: CASSPGDRGLSYEQYF. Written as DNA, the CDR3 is TGTGCCAGCAGTCCGGGAGACAGGGGGCTTTCTTACGAGCAGTACTTC.

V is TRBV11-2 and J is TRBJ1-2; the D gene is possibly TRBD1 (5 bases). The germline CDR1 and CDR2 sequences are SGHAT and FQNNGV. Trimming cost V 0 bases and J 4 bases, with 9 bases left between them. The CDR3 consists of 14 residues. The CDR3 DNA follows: TGTGCCAGCAGCTTAGATCAGGGAGGCTATGGCTACACCTTC. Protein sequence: CASSLDQGGYGYTF.

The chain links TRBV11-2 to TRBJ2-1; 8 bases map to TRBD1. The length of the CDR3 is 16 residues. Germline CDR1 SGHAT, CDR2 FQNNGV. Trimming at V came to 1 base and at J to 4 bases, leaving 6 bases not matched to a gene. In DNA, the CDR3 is TGTGCCAGCAGCTTAGGGGGCAGGGGGCATTACAATGAGCAGTTCTTC. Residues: CASSLGGRGHYNEQFF. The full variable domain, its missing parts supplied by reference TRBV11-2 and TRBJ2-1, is EAGVAQSPRYKIIEKRQSVAFWCNPISGHATLYWYQQILGQGPKLLIQFQNNGVVDDSQLPKDRFSAERLKGVDSTLKIQPAKLEDSAVYLCASSLGGRGHYNEQFFGPGTRLTVL.

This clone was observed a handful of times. CDR3 in DNA: TGTGCCAGCAGTGAACGGACAGGCTACTCTGGAAACACCATATATTTT. It encodes CASSERTGYSGNTIYF. The chain is built from TRBV25-1 and TRBJ1-3; TRBD1 agrees at 7 bases. This CDR3 comprises 16 residues. The germline gives CDR1 MGHDK, CDR2 SYGVNS. V gave up 2 bases and J gave up 0 bases; unmatched junction bases: 4.